This T cell receptor beta chain was documented in a study of technical replicates of blood from a handful of donors. V lost 2 bases to trimming and J lost 1 base, with 18 bases between them. The CDR3 sequence is 18 residues long. CDR1 is SGHVS, CDR2 FQNEAQ, per germline. Clones were sequenced by immunoSEQ multiplex PCR, and TCRdb holds only the in-frame ones, with some missing. The table has about 97,000 clones, approximately 96% seen once. The sample taken for sequencing was T cells isolated from PBMCs. This TCR came from a human donor in good health. This chain uses TRBV7-8 with TRBJ1-5; D gene uncertain. CDR3 nucleotide sequence: TGTGCCAGCAGCTTAATCGCAGCTCGGGGATCGAGCAATCAGCCCCAGCATTTT. It translates to CASSLIAARGSSNQPQHF.